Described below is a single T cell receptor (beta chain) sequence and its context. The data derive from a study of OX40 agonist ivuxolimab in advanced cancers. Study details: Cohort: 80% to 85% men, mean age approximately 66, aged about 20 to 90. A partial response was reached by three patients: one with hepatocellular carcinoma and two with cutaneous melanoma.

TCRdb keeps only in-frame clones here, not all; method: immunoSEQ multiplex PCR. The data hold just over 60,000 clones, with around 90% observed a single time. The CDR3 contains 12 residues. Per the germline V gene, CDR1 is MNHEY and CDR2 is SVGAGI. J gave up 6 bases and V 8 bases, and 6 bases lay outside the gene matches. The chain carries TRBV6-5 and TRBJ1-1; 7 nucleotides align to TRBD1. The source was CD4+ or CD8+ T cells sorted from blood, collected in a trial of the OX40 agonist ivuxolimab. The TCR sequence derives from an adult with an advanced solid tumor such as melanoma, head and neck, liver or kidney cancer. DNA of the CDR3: TGTGCCAGCGGGAACAGGGGAGCTGAAGCTTTCTTT. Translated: CASGNRGAEAFF.